One sample yielded the 32 T cell receptor beta chains listed below, sequenced in a study of blood T cells in healthy people across ages. For the second PCR, which ran for about 7 to 12 cycles, a sample-barcoded 5' primer and a J-beta primer mix were used. TCRdb independently ran MiXCR on the 5' RACE reads; one entry per CDR3 protein. The sample has about a million distinct CDR3 sequences; roughly 51% are singletons. Material: blood. Every receptor here comes from a woman aged 55-70 years in good health.

This clonotype was observed a handful of times. The rearrangement links TRBV2 to TRBJ2-5, with 13 nucleotides matching TRBD2. The CDR3 totals 16 residues. The J segment lost 5 bases and the V segment lost 2 bases, leaving 5 bases of the junction unmatched. The germline V gene has CDR1 SNHLY and CDR2 FYNNEI. CDR3: CASSERTSGSGETQYF. CDR3 sequence (DNA): TGTGCCAGCAGTGAACGGACTAGCGGGAGCGGGGAGACCCAGTACTTC.

There are many counts of this clonotype. CDR3 DNA: TGCAGCGTTGGGTTAGCGGGAGTCCCTGGGGATGAGCAGTTCTTC. It is translated as CSVGLAGVPGDEQFF. The chain joins TRBV29-1 to TRBJ2-1; 9 bases map to TRBD2. CDR1 is SQVTM, CDR2 ANQGSEA, per germline. The trim removed 4 bases at V and 8 bases at J, leaving 12 bases unmatched. The CDR3 spans 15 residues.

The genes are TRBV12-3 or TRBV12-4 and TRBJ2-1; the match to TRBD2 covers 13 bases. The CDR3 sequence is 15 residues long. Trimming removed 6 bases from V and 9 bases from J; junction bases left unmatched: 8. CDR3 sequence (DNA): TGTGCCAGCAGCCCGGGACTAGCGGGGAGCGGTGAGCAGTTCTTC. It codes for CASSPGLAGSGEQFF.

J is TRBJ1-1 and V is TRBV29-1; no clear D. The germline gives CDR1 SQVTM, CDR2 ANQGSEA. Trimming took off 5 bases at V and 7 bases at J, with 14 bases between the two ends. The CDR3 totals 12 residues. This CDR3 reads CSVLSAYNEAFF. CDR3 bases: TGCAGCGTTTTGTCAGCGTACAATGAAGCTTTCTTT.

V and J are TRBV28 and TRBJ2-4; TRBD2 matches 9 bases. With V trimmed by 4 bases and J by 7 bases, 20 bases remained unmatched. CDR1 and CDR2 (germline): MDHEN, SYDVKM. The CDR3 is made up of 19 amino acids. The CDR3 spells CASSWAFSGRLGSSNIQYF. CDR3 nucleotides: TGTGCCAGCAGTTGGGCGTTTAGCGGGAGATTGGGTTCCAGTAACATTCAGTACTTC.

The CDR3 DNA follows: TGTGCCAGCAGTGGGACAGGGGGTTTCTTGGAGACCCAGTACTTC. This translates into CASSGTGGFLETQYF. The chain has TRBV2 and TRBJ2-5; 10 bases are shared with TRBD1. V lost 4 bases to trimming and J lost 5 bases; unmatched junction nucleotides: 7. The CDR3 sequence is 15 residues long. CDR1 SNHLY and CDR2 FYNNEI come from the germline V gene. Drawing the rest from reference TRBV2 and TRBJ2-5, the complete variable domain is EPEVTQTPSHQVTQMGQEVILRCVPISNHLYFYWYRQILGQKVEFLVSFYNNEISEKSEIFDDQFSVERPDGSNFTLKIRSTKLEDSAMYFCASSGTGGFLETQYFGPGTRLLVL.

The V call is TRBV10-3, the J call TRBJ1-2; 10 positions agree with TRBD1. CDR1 is ENHRY and CDR2 is SYGVKD in the germline V gene. The CDR3 loop spans 15 amino acids. Unmatched junction bases numbered 9, after V lost 3 bases and J lost 8 bases. The CDR3 protein is CAISDLGQGKQGYTF. CDR3 nucleotide sequence: TGTGCCATCAGTGATTTGGGACAGGGGAAACAGGGCTACACCTTC.

This chain connects TRBV6-2 or TRBV6-3 to TRBJ2-7; possible D gene TRBD2, 5 bases. The V end was cut by 7 bases, the J end by 0 bases, with 10 bases between. The CDR3 spans 13 residues. Germline V lookup: CDR1 MNHEY, CDR2 SVGEGT. DNA of the CDR3: TGTGCCAGCAACAAAGACTACTCCTACGAGCAGTACTTC. Its protein is CASNKDYSYEQYF.

This clonotype appeared a single time. The rearrangement links TRBV3-1 to TRBJ2-7, with 7 bases aligning to TRBD2. The V segment lost 2 bases and the J segment 5 bases; nucleotides outside the gene matches: 9. Per germline, CDR1 LGHDT and CDR2 YNNKEL (reference sequence). The CDR3 contains 15 residues. The CDR3 region has the DNA TGTGCCAGCAGCCAAAGAACCAGGGAGGGCAACGAGCAGTACTTC. This codes for CASSQRTREGNEQYF.

Worth noting for this clonotype: A single base separates this from a much larger clone, so it may be a read error. This chain links TRBV10-1 with TRBJ2-1; 7 bases line up with TRBD2. The DNA end favors TRBJ2-7, so the J call may be wrong. The CDR3 has 14 residues. CDR1 WNHNN and CDR2 SYGVQD come from the germline V gene (reference sequence). The CDR3: CASSAMGLNNEQYF. DNA for the CDR3: TGCGCCAGCAGTGCGATGGGACTAAACAATGAGCAGTACTTC.

The chain joins TRBV6-5 to TRBJ2-1; D is unresolved. This CDR3 comprises 13 residues. Germline values: CDR1 MNHEY, CDR2 SVGAGI. V was pared by 4 bases and J by 9 bases, with 13 bases between. The CDR3 spells CASSLPRVGEQFF. The CDR3 coding sequence is TGTGCCAGCAGTTTACCGAGAGTGGGTGAGCAGTTCTTC.

This clonotype turned up a few times. The chain is built from TRBV7-2 and TRBJ2-7; possible D gene TRBD2, 6 bases. The CDR3 spans 14 residues. V was trimmed by 5 bases and J by 2 bases, leaving 13 bases between them. Per the germline V gene, CDR1 is SGHTA and CDR2 is FQGNSA. The CDR3 reads CASSPIADTYEQYF. The CDR3 DNA follows: TGTGCCAGCAGCCCAATAGCGGATACCTACGAGCAGTACTTC.

This clonotype was recorded a few times. V usage is TRBV7-2 and J usage is TRBJ2-7; 10 bases fit TRBD2. V lost 1 base and J lost 0; bases outside the gene matches: 15. Germline CDR1 SGHTA, CDR2 FQGNSA. This CDR3 contains 20 residues. CDR3 sequence reads: CASSLEPPASGRGRSYEQYF. The CDR3 coding sequence is TGTGCCAGCAGCTTAGAGCCCCCGGCTAGCGGGAGAGGGCGCTCCTACGAGCAGTACTTC.

In DNA, the CDR3 is TGTGCCAGCAGTTCGGCCCTCACCGACACTGAAGCTTTCTTT. Translation gives CASSSALTDTEAFF. The chain recombines TRBV12-3 or TRBV12-4 with TRBJ1-1; D uncertain. V lost 4 bases and J lost 3, with 12 bases in between. This CDR3 region has 14 residues.

CDR3 nucleotide sequence: TGTGCCAGCAGTTCGTTGTGGGTTCAGGTTGGGGAGCAGTACTTC. As protein: CASSSLWVQVGEQYF. V and J are TRBV28 and TRBJ2-7; D is undetermined. Germline V gene sequence: CDR1 MDHEN, CDR2 SYDVKM. V dropped 4 bases and J dropped 7 bases, with 20 bases sitting between them. This CDR3 comprises 15 residues. Looking up the rest from reference TRBV28 and TRBJ2-7 gives the full variable domain: DVKVTQSSRYLVKRTGEKVFLECVQDMDHENMFWYRQDPGLGLRLIYFSYDVKMKEKGDIPEGYSVSREKKERFSLILESASTNQTSMYLCASSSLWVQVGEQYFGPGTRLTVT.

Only a few counts were recorded for this clonotype. This chain links TRBV4-1 with TRBJ2-5, with D possibly matching TRBD1 (5 bases). This CDR3 comprises 14 residues. Germline CDR1 reads MGHRA; CDR2 reads YSYEKL. V was trimmed by 3 bases and J by 5 bases, leaving 13 bases between them. DNA of the CDR3: TGCGCCAGCAGCCATACAGGAAAGGTTGAGACCCAGTACTTC. Its translation is CASSHTGKVETQYF.

The genes are TRBV24-1 and TRBJ2-1; D is tentatively TRBD1 or TRBD2 (5 bases each). V was trimmed by 9 bases and J by 3 bases, leaving 11 bases between them. The length of the CDR3 is 13 residues. The germline V gene has CDR1 KGHDR and CDR2 SFDVKD. CDR3 sequence (DNA): TGTGCCACCCAGGGACCGAGCTACAATGAGCAGTTCTTC. It specifies CATQGPSYNEQFF.

The V and J genes are TRBV7-9 and TRBJ2-7; the D gene is possibly TRBD1 (5 bases). Trimming took 4 bases from V and 2 from J, leaving 12 bases between them. The CDR3 consists of 14 residues. Germline CDR1 SEHNR, CDR2 FQNEAQ (reference sequence). In DNA, the CDR3 is TGTGCCAGCAGCTCTCCCGGCAGGGCCTACGAGCAGTACTTC. It specifies CASSSPGRAYEQYF.

The V and J genes are TRBV28 and TRBJ2-5, with TRBD1 as a possible D gene (5 bases). This CDR3 comprises 11 residues. Germline loops: CDR1 MDHEN, CDR2 SYDVKM. V was trimmed by 6 bases and J by 13 bases, leaving 15 bases between them. The CDR3 protein is CASRDLGPLYF. In DNA form, the CDR3 reads TGTGCCAGCAGAGATTTGGGGCCACTGTACTTC.

With regard to this clonotype: A much larger clone lies one base from this, so it may be a read error. The chain links TRBV9 to TRBJ2-3; 12 bases align to TRBD2. The CDR3 consists of 16 residues. The V segment lost 4 bases and the J segment 4 bases; nucleotides outside the gene matches: 7. From germline, CDR1 is SGDLS and CDR2 YYNGEE. CDR3 nucleotides: TGTGCCAGCAGCCGGACTAGCGGGATTAGCGCAGATACGCAGTATTTT. Its translation: CASSRTSGISADTQYF.

This chain joins TRBV29-1 and TRBJ2-4; D is ambiguous. The DNA end is more similar to TRBJ2-7, so the J call may be wrong. CDR3 length: 12 residues. Germline V lookup: CDR1 SQVTM, CDR2 ANQGSEA. Here the CDR3 reads CSVARERYEQYF. The CDR3 DNA follows: TGCAGCGTCGCCAGAGAGCGCTACGAGCAGTACTTC.

V gene TRBV12-3 or TRBV12-4 combines with J gene TRBJ2-1, with 7 bases matching TRBD1. The DNA matches TRBJ2-7 better at its end, which makes the J call doubtful. CDR3 length: 15 amino acids. The DNA of the CDR3 is TGTGCCAGCAGCCTCATGGGACAGCAATACAATGAGCAGTACTTC. Translation: CASSLMGQQYNEQYF.

The V gene is TRBV11-2, the J gene TRBJ2-4, with D possibly TRBD2 on 6 matching bases. The end of the DNA aligns better with TRBJ2-7, so the J call may be wrong. CDR1 is SGHAT, CDR2 FQNNGV, per germline. This CDR3 is 14 amino acids long. The CDR3 spells CASSLDLGLYEQYF. CDR3 bases: TGTGCCAGCAGCTTAGATCTGGGACTTTACGAGCAGTACTTC.

The chain combines TRBV4-3 with TRBJ2-1; D is unclear. Germline CDR1 reads LGHNA; CDR2 reads YSLEER. Between the trimmed V and J ends, which lost 1 base and 4 bases, there was a span of 14 bases. This CDR3 comprises 16 residues. CDR3 loop: CASSQVGDWGYNEQFF. DNA of the CDR3: TGCGCCAGCAGCCAAGTTGGCGATTGGGGTTACAATGAGCAGTTCTTC.

A few counts support this clonotype. The rearrangement uses TRBV28 and TRBJ2-1; D remains ambiguous. The CDR3 has 14 residues. Per the germline V gene, CDR1 is MDHEN and CDR2 is SYDVKM. The V end was cut by 3 bases, the J end by 9 bases, with 15 bases between. Written as DNA, the CDR3 is TGTGCCAGCAGTTTCCCCCCTCTAAGCCGTGAGCAGTTCTTC. As protein: CASSFPPLSREQFF.

The sample holds a few counts of this clonotype. The rearrangement links TRBV4-1 to TRBJ2-3; 11 positions match TRBD2. V was pared by 4 bases and J by 1 base, with 10 bases of the junction left unmatched. The CDR3 consists of 18 residues. Germline V gives CDR1 MGHRA, CDR2 YSYEKL. CDR3 residues: CASSRETGTSGRTDTQYF. As DNA, the CDR3 is TGCGCCAGCAGCCGAGAGACCGGGACTAGCGGCCGCACAGATACGCAGTATTTT.

The chain joins TRBV15 to TRBJ2-4; TRBD1 aligns across 7 bases. Per germline, CDR1 LNHNV and CDR2 YYDKDF (reference sequence). The CDR3 is 17 amino acids. The junction had 9 bases not matched to a gene; V was cut back by 0 bases and J by 4 bases. CDR3 coding DNA: TGTGCCACCAGCAGAGATCGGTTAGGCAGGGGGAAAAACATTCAGTACTTC. It is translated as CATSRDRLGRGKNIQYF.

The rearrangement links TRBV2 to TRBJ2-6; D not certain. The CDR3 spans 15 residues. V shed 5 bases and J shed 0 bases, with 8 bases lying between them. Germline V gene data show CDR1 as SNHLY and CDR2 as FYNNEI. CDR3 nucleotide sequence: TGTGCCAGCAGTCCGGCAGCCTCTGGGGCCAACGTCCTGACTTTC. Its translation is CASSPAASGANVLTF.

V usage is TRBV12-3 or TRBV12-4 and J usage is TRBJ2-3; the D is unclear. This CDR3 spans 14 amino acids. Deletions cut 6 bases from V and 2 bases from J, with 12 bases between. Written as DNA, the CDR3 is TGTGCCAGCAGCCACATGGCCAACACAGATACGCAGTATTTT. Its translation: CASSHMANTDTQYF.

The chain is built from TRBV20-1 and TRBJ1-5; 8 bases match TRBD1. The CDR3 runs 14 residues. CDR1 is DFQATT and CDR2 is SNEGSKA in the germline V gene (reference sequence). The ends lost 3 bases at V and 4 bases at J; junction bases unmatched: 5. The CDR3 DNA reads as TGCAGTGCTAGCCACAGGGGGGGGAATCAGCCCCAGCATTTT. Protein sequence: CSASHRGGNQPQHF.

The genes are TRBV12-3 or TRBV12-4 and TRBJ2-5; D not certain. V was clipped by 5 bases and J by 5 bases, with 12 bases between them. The CDR3 length is 13 residues. CDR3 bases: TGTGCCAGCAGTGCACCCTCTTGGGAGACCCAGTACTTC. Encoded protein: CASSAPSWETQYF.

This clonotype occurred a few times. The chain carries TRBV29-1 and TRBJ2-4; 12 nucleotides agree with TRBD2. J gave up 6 bases and V 0 bases, and 6 bases lay outside the gene matches. The CDR3 consists of 16 residues. Germline V lookup: CDR1 SQVTM, CDR2 ANQGSEA. The CDR3 protein is CSVEETSGSDRNIQYF. The CDR3 nucleotides are TGCAGCGTTGAAGAGACTAGCGGGAGTGATAGAAACATTCAGTACTTC.